This T cell receptor (beta chain) was obtained from a study of T cells in Graves' hyperthyroidism and ophthalmopathy. General study results and limits: Model-based prediction identified ophthalmopathy a median roughly 5.9 months prior to its onset. Blood shared most expanded thyroid clonotypes above 0.001.

Hyperthyroidism had been newly diagnosed in patients aged 18 to 65, and its duration was under 2 months. On the basis of clinical symptoms, serum thyroxine and TRAb, thyroid ultrasound and orbital computed tomography, diagnoses were made. Amplified TCR beta CDR3 regions came from RNA transcripts. First-round RT-PCR with HTBI primers amplified the TCR CDR3 region. MiXCR, run by TCRdb on the multiplex PCR reads, gives a single entry per CDR3 protein. The data contain about 98,000 distinct CDR3 sequences, around 40% of them singletons. Concerning this clonotype itself: Its specificity is unknown. One end of the junction does not line up with germline, which may come from a read error.

The CDR3 is 15 amino acids. Per the germline V gene, CDR1 is SGHTA and CDR2 is FQGTGA. The chain is built from TRBV7-3 and TRBJ2-3; 7 positions match TRBD2. The sequencing input was peripheral blood or thyroid tissue (not recorded which). The TCR originated in a woman younger than 45 with Graves' hyperthyroidism. Here the CDR3 reads CASSWISGSTDTQYF. Written as DNA, the CDR3 is TGTGCTAGCAGCTGGATTAGCGGGAGCACAGATACGCAGTATTTT.